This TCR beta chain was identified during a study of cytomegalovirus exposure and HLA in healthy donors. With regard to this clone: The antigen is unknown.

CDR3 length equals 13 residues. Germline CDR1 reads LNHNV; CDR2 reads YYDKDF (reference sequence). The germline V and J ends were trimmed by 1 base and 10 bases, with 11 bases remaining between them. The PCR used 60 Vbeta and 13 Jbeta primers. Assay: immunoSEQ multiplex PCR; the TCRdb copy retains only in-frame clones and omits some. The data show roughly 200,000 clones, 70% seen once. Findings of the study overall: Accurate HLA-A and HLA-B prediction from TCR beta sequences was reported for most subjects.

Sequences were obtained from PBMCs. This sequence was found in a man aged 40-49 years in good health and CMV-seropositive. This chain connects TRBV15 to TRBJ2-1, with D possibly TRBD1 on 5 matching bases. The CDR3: CATSRGGISEQFF. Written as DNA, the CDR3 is TGTGCCACCAGCAGAGGGGGCATCTCGGAGCAGTTCTTC. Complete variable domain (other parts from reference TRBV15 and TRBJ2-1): DAMVIQNPRYQVTQFGKPVTLSCSQTLNHNVMYWYQQKSSQAPKLLFHYYDKDFNNEADTPDNFQSRRPNTSFCFLDIRSPGLGDTAMYLCATSRGGISEQFFGPGTRLTVL.